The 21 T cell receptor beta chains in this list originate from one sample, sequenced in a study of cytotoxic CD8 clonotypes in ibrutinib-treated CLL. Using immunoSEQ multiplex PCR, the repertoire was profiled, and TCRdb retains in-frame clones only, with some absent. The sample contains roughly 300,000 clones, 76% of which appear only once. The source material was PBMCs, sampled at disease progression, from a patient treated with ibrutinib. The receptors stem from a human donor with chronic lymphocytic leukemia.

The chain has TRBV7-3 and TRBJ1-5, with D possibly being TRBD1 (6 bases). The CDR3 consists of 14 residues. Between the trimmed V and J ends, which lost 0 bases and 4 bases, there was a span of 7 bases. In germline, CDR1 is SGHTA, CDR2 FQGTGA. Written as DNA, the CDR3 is TGTGCCAGCAGCTTAACAGGGGGGAATCAGCCCCAGCATTTT. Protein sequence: CASSLTGGNQPQHF.

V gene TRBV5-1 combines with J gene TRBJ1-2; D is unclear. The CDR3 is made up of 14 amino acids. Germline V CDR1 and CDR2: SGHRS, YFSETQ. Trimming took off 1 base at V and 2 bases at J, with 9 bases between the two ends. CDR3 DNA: TGCGCCAGCAGCTTGACGGTTGCGAACTATGGCTACACCTTC. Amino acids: CASSLTVANYGYTF.

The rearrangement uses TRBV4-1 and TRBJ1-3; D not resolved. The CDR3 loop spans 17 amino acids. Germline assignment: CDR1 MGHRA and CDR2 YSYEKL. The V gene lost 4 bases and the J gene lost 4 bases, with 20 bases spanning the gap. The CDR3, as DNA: TGCGCCAGCAGCCCCAACCACACCCCTCTGGCAGGAAACACCATATATTTT. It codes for CASSPNHTPLAGNTIYF.

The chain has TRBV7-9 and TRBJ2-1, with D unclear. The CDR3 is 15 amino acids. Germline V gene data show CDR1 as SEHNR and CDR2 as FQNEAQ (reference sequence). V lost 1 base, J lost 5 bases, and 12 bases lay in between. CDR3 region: CASSLVGLGNNEQFF. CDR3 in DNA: TGTGCCAGCAGCTTAGTCGGTCTAGGTAACAATGAGCAGTTCTTC.

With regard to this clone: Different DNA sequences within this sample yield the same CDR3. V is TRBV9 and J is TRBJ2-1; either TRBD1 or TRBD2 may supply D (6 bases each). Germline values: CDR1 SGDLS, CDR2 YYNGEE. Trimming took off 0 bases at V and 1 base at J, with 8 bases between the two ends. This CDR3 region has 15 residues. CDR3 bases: TGTGCCAGCAGCGTAGTAGGGGGGTCCTACAATGAGCAGTTCTTC. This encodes CASSVVGGSYNEQFF.

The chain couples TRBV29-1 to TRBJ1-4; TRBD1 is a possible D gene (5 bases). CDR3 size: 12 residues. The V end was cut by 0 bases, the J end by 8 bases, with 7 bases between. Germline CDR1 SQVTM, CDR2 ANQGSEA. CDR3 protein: CSVEDGGEKLFF. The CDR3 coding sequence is TGCAGCGTTGAAGATGGGGGGGAAAAACTGTTTTTT.

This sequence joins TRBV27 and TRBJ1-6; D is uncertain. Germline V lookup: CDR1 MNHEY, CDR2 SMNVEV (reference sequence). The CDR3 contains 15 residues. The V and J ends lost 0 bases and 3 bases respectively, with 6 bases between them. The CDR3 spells CASSLSGLYNSPLHF. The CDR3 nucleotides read TGTGCCAGCAGTTTATCAGGGCTCTATAATTCACCCCTCCACTTT.

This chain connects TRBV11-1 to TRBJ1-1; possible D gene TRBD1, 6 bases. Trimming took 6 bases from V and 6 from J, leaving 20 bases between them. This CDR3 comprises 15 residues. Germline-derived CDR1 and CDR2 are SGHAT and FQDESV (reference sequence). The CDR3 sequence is CASRGLHGGLAEAFF. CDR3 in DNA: TGTGCCAGCAGAGGGTTACACGGGGGGCTCGCTGAAGCTTTCTTT.

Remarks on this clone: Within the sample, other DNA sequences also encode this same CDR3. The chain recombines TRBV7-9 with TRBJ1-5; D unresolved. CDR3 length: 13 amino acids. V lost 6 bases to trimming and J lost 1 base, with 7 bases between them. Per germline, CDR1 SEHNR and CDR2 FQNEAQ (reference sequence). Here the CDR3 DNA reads TGTGCCAGCAGTCTCGACAGCAATCAGCCCCAGCATTTT. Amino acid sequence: CASSLDSNQPQHF.

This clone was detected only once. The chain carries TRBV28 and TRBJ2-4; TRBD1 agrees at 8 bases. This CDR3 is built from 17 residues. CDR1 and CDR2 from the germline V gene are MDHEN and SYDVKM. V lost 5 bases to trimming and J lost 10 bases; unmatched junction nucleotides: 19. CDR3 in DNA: TGTGCCAGCAGTGCCTACTGGACAGGGACCATTACCTTAATTCAGTACTTC. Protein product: CASSAYWTGTITLIQYF.

The CDR3 region is CASSVDWNYEQYF. CDR3 coding DNA: TGTGCCAGCAGCGTAGACTGGAACTACGAGCAGTACTTC. The gene calls are TRBV9 and TRBJ2-7; unclear D gene. Trimming removed 0 bases at V and 3 bases at J, with 7 bases between. Germline V CDR1 and CDR2: SGDLS, YYNGEE. The CDR3 covers 13 residues.

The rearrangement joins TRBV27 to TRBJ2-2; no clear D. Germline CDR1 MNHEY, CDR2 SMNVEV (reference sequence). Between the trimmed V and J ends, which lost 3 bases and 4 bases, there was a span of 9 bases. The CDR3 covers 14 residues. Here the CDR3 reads CASSLAKTTGELFF. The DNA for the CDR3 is TGTGCCAGCAGTTTGGCAAAAACCACCGGGGAGCTGTTTTTT.

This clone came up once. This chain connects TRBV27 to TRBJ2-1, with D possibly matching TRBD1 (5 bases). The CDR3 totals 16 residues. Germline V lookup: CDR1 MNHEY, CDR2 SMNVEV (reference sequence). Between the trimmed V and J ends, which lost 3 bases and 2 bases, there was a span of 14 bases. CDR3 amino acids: CASSFLSRATYNEQFF. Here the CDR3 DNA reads TGTGCCAGCAGTTTTCTGTCCAGGGCCACCTACAATGAGCAGTTCTTC.

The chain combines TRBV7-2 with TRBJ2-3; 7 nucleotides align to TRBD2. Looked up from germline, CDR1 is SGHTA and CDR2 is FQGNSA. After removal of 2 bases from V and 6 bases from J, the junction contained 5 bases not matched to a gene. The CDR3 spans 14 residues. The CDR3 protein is CASSLRSSGDTQYF. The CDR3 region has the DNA TGTGCCAGCAGCTTAAGATCTAGCGGTGATACGCAGTATTTT.

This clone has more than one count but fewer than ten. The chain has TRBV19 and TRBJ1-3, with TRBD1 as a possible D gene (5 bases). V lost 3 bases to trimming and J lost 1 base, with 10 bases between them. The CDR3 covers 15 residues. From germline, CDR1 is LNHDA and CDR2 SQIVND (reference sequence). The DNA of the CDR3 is TGTGCCAGTAGTATGATCCCAGGGTCTGGAAACACCATATATTTT. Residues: CASSMIPGSGNTIYF.

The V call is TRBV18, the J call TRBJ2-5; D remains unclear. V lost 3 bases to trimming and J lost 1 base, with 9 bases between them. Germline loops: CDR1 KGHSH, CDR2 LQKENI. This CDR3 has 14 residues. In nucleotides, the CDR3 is TGTGCCAGCTCACCGGGCTCAATCCAAGAGACCCAGTACTTC. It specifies CASSPGSIQETQYF.

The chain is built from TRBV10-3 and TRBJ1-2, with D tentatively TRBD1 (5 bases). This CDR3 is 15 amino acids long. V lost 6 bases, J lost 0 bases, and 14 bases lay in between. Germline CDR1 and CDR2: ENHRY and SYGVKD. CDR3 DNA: TGTGCCATCAGAGAGGACGACAGACCTAACTATGGCTACACCTTC. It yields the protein CAIREDDRPNYGYTF.

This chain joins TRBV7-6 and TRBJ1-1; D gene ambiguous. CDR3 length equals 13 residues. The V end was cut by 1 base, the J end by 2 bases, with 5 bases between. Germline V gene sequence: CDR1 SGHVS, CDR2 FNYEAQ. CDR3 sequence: CASSLDSNTEAFF. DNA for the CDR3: TGTGCCAGCAGCTTAGACAGTAACACTGAAGCTTTCTTT.

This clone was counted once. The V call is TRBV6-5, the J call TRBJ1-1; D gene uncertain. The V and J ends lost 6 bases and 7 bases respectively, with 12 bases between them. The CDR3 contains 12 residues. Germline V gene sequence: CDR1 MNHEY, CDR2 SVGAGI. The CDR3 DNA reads TGTGCCAGCAGCCGCGGGTCAATTGAAGCTTTCTTT. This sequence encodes CASSRGSIEAFF.

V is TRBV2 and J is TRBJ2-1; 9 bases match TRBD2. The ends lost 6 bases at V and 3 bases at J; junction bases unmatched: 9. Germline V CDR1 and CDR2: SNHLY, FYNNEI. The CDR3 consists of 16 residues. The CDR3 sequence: CASRYKAGGHYNEQFF. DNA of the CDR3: TGTGCCAGCAGGTATAAGGCGGGGGGGCACTACAATGAGCAGTTCTTC. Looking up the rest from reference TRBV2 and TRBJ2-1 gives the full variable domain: EPEVTQTPSHQVTQMGQEVILRCVPISNHLYFYWYRQILGQKVEFLVSFYNNEISEKSEIFDDQFSVERPDGSNFTLKIRSTKLEDSAMYFCASRYKAGGHYNEQFFGPGTRLTVL.

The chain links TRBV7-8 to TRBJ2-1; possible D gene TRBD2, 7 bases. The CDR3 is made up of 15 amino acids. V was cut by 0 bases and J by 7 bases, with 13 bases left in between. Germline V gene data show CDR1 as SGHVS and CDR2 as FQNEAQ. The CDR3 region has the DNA TGTGCCAGCAGCTTAGCCACGGGGGGCTGGAATGAGCAGTTCTTC. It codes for CASSLATGGWNEQFF.